This paragraph reports one T cell receptor beta chain. Antigen: not known. One end of the junction does not line up with germline, which may come from a read error. Other nucleotide sequences from this sample produce the same CDR3. The single heparinised draw taken from each donor contained roughly 100 mL of blood on average. The CDR3 runs 15 residues. Germline V gene data show CDR1 as MNHEY and CDR2 as SVGAGI. Expressed TCRB transcripts got sequenced, as all isolated RNA was reverse transcribed. This table comes from immunoSEQ multiplex PCR, and its TCRdb copy is limited to in-frame clones, with some not included. The sample contains 300,000 to 400,000 clones, 11% of which appear only once. This entry comes from a study of beta chain features in type 1 diabetes. Study information: Regarding age, gender and cell yields, patients proved similar to healthy donors. Broader study findings: When VDJ junctions were examined, type 1 diabetes patients showed fewer insertions and more deletions. When cDNA is sequenced, cells with high TCR expression could be over-represented.

The sequence was collected from a woman in her twenties or thirties in good health. Sequenced input: naive CD4+ T cells from blood. The V call is TRBV6-5, the J call TRBJ1-5, with a weak D call TRBD1 (6 bases). The CDR3 loop is CASSLDSHSNQPQHF. The CDR3 DNA follows: TGTGCCAGCAGCTTGGACAGTCATAGCAATCAGCCCCAGCACTTT.